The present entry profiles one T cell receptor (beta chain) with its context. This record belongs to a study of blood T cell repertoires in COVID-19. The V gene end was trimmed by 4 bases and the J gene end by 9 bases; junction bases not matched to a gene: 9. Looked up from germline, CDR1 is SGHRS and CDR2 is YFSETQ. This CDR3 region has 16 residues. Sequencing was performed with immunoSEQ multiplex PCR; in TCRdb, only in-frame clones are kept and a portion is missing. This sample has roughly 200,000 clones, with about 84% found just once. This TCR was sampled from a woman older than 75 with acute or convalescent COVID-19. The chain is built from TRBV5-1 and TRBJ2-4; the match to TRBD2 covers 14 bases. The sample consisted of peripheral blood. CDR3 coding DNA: TGCGCCAGCAGCCAAGGGACTAGCGGGGGCTCGGGCATTCAGTACTTC. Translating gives CASSQGTSGGSGIQYF. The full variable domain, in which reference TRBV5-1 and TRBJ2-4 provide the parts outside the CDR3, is KAGVTQTPRYLIKTRGQQVTLSCSPISGHRSVSWYQQTPGQGLQFLFEYFSETQRNKGNFPGRFSGRQFSNSRSEMNVSTLELGDSALYLCASSQGTSGGSGIQYFGAGTRLSVL.